The 22 T cell receptor beta chains below come from one sample, sequenced in a study of T-cell reconstitution after alpha-beta-depleted transplantation in children. Unique molecular identifiers were built into the TCRbeta library. In TCRdb, the PCR reads were re-called with MiXCR into one record per CDR3 protein. The data hold 210,000 or so distinct CDR3 sequences, with roughly 11% observed a single time. Source: PBMCs, taken before TCRalphabeta/CD19-depleted stem cell transplant. These receptors were taken from a child under two years old with acute myeloid leukemia, due to receive a stem cell transplant.

This clonotype appeared many times. The chain has TRBV5-1 and TRBJ2-7; D uncertain. The V end lost 0 bases, the J end lost 7 bases, and 8 bases lay between the germline ends. CDR3 length equals 12 residues. Germline V gene sequence: CDR1 SGHRS, CDR2 YFSETQ. Written as DNA, the CDR3 is TGCGCCAGCAGCTTGGAGTCGAGGGAGCAGTACTTC. Protein: CASSLESREQYF.

This sequence joins TRBV18 and TRBJ1-2, with 9 bases identical to TRBD1. The CDR3 is made up of 15 amino acids. The J segment lost 2 bases and the V segment lost 3 bases, leaving 4 bases of the junction unmatched. The germline V gene encodes CDR1 KGHSH and CDR2 LQKENI. CDR3 sequence (DNA): TGTGCCAGCTCACCCGCGGGACAGGGAAACTATGGCTACACCTTC. It encodes CASSPAGQGNYGYTF.

This clonotype was found many times. The chain recombines TRBV19 with TRBJ1-1; the match to TRBD1 covers 9 bases. This CDR3 has 16 amino acids. The germline CDR1 and CDR2 sequences are LNHDA and SQIVND (reference sequence). After removal of 4 bases from V and 5 bases from J, the junction contained 11 bases not matched to a gene. The CDR3 protein is CASSTYPGQGKTEAFF. CDR3 DNA sequence: TGTGCCAGTAGTACCTATCCGGGACAGGGAAAAACTGAAGCTTTCTTT.

There are many counts of this clonotype. The rearrangement links TRBV15 to TRBJ2-1; no clear D gene. This CDR3 contains 14 residues. Per the germline V gene, CDR1 is LNHNV and CDR2 is YYDKDF (reference sequence). Trimming stripped 0 bases from V and 9 bases from J, with 12 bases between. CDR3 residues: CATSRDATKGEQFF. The CDR3 DNA reads TGTGCCACCAGCAGAGATGCCACCAAGGGTGAGCAGTTCTTC.

This clonotype was picked up many times. V gene TRBV10-1 combines with J gene TRBJ2-3; tentative D call: TRBD1 (6 bases). The V and J ends lost 2 bases and 2 bases respectively, with 8 bases between them. Per germline, CDR1 WNHNN and CDR2 SYGVQD (reference sequence). The CDR3 is made up of 14 amino acids. CDR3 sequence reads: CASSEGGHTDTQYF. The CDR3 DNA follows: TGCGCCAGCAGTGAGGGGGGCCACACAGATACGCAGTATTTT.

Many counts were recorded for this clonotype. The CDR3 DNA reads as TGTGCCAGCAGTCCCGATCCGACAGGAAGAACTGAAGCTTTCTTT. This codes for CASSPDPTGRTEAFF. The chain links TRBV12-3 or TRBV12-4 to TRBJ1-1, with D possibly TRBD1 on 6 matching bases. The CDR3 contains 15 residues. V was clipped by 5 bases and J by 5 bases, with 18 bases between them.

This clonotype was detected ten times or more. The chain combines TRBV12-3 or TRBV12-4 with TRBJ2-2, with D maybe TRBD2 (6 bases). Trimming removed 3 bases from V and 5 bases from J, with 10 bases in between. The CDR3 is made up of 14 amino acids. CDR3 protein: CASSLAGRTGELFF. CDR3 DNA sequence: TGTGCCAGCAGTTTGGCGGGGAGGACCGGGGAGCTGTTTTTT.

The sample holds many counts of this clonotype. The CDR3 region is CASTLKSGSTDTQYF. In nucleotides, the CDR3 is TGTGCCAGCACACTAAAGAGTGGGAGCACAGATACGCAGTATTTT. V usage is TRBV12-3 or TRBV12-4 and J usage is TRBJ2-3; D is unresolved. The CDR3 has 15 amino acids. With 7 bases removed from V and 0 bases from J, the gap between germline ends came to 14 bases.

There are many counts of this clonotype. The chain joins TRBV7-2 to TRBJ2-1, with D possibly TRBD2 on 6 matching bases. This CDR3 region has 16 residues. The germline V gene has CDR1 SGHTA and CDR2 FQGNSA. Trimming stripped 2 bases from V and 4 bases from J, with 15 bases between. The CDR3 here is CASSLRFLSGYNEQFF. The CDR3 DNA follows: TGTGCCAGCAGCTTAAGGTTTCTTAGCGGATACAATGAGCAGTTCTTC.

Remarks on this clonotype: A much larger clonotype is one base distant, so this may be a read error. The genes are TRBV11-2 and TRBJ2-1; unclear D gene. CDR3 size: 12 residues. CDR1 and CDR2 (germline): SGHAT, FQNNGV. The CDR3 DNA reads TGTGCCTGCAGCCATACTCGCTATGAGCAGTTCTTC. It translates to CACSHTRYEQFF.

The chain is built from TRBV7-2 and TRBJ2-7, with TRBD1 matching over 12 bases. This CDR3 has 16 residues. Germline V gives CDR1 SGHTA, CDR2 FQGNSA. With 3 bases clipped from V and 4 bases from J, the junction kept 7 bases outside the gene matches. The CDR3 DNA is TGTGCCAGCAGCTTTTCCGGGACAGGGGGCCCTTACGAGCAGTACTTC. Translating gives CASSFSGTGGPYEQYF.

In this sample, this clonotype turned up many times. In DNA, the CDR3 is TGTGCCAGCAGCTTATCGGGAGCCCCCACAGATACGCAGTATTTT. It codes for CASSLSGAPTDTQYF. The chain combines TRBV7-6 with TRBJ2-3; perhaps TRBD2 as D (6 bases). Trimming shortened V by 2 bases and J by 2 bases, and 11 bases separated the two germline ends. Germline V gives CDR1 SGHVS, CDR2 FNYEAQ. CDR3 length: 15 residues.

Details on this clonotype: A much larger clone differs by one base, so this may be a read error. The chain couples TRBV11-2 to TRBJ1-5; D is unclear. This CDR3 contains 15 residues. V lost 1 base to trimming and J lost 6 bases, with 13 bases between them. Germline-derived CDR1 and CDR2 are SGHAT and FQNNGV. CDR3 DNA sequence: TGTGCCAGCAGCTTAGGGGTAGGGATAGGTCAGCCCCAGCATTTT. The encoded protein is CASSLGVGIGQPQHF.

This clonotype was found many times. This chain links TRBV5-1 with TRBJ2-3; D possibly corresponds to TRBD1 (5 bases). The V end lost 2 bases, the J end lost 5 bases, and 12 bases lay between the germline ends. CDR1 and CDR2 (germline): SGHRS, YFSETQ. This CDR3 is 14 amino acids long. The DNA for the CDR3 is TGCGCCAGCAGCTTCGGCGCCGACAGAGATACGCAGTATTTT. Amino acid sequence: CASSFGADRDTQYF.

This clonotype has at least ten counts. V gene TRBV12-3 or TRBV12-4 combines with J gene TRBJ1-3, with 12 nucleotides matching TRBD1. This CDR3 region has 15 residues. V was clipped by 7 bases and J by 2 bases; unmatched bases: 3. The CDR3: CASTWDRGPGNTIYF. The CDR3 region has the DNA TGTGCCAGCACTTGGGACAGGGGGCCTGGAAACACCATATATTTT.

This clonotype was observed many times. The CDR3 coding sequence is TGCGCCAGCAAAAAAGAGCTTCCAGATACGCAGTATTTT. As protein: CASKKELPDTQYF. The rearrangement uses TRBV5-1 and TRBJ2-3; D uncertain. V was cut by 6 bases and J by 4 bases, with 12 bases left in between. The CDR3 is 13 amino acids. In germline, CDR1 is SGHRS, CDR2 YFSETQ.

There are many counts of this clonotype. The CDR3 here is CSAVPSEGTQYF. The CDR3, as DNA: TGCAGTGCTGTGCCGAGTGAAGGGACCCAGTACTTC. V is TRBV20-1 and J is TRBJ2-5; no firm D call. V lost 5 bases, J lost 7 bases, and 14 bases lay in between. The CDR3 runs to 12 residues. The V gene's germline CDR1 is DFQATT and CDR2 SNEGSKA (reference sequence).

Comment on this clonotype: A much more abundant neighbour one base away suggests this may be a read error. Since no conserved phenylalanine or tryptophan closes the CDR3, a read error is the likely cause. The chain recombines TRBV2 with TRBJ2-5, with a weak D call TRBD2 (6 bases). CDR3 length: 15 amino acids. V lost 6 bases and J 4 bases, leaving 18 bases between the germline ends. The germline V gene encodes CDR1 SNHLY and CDR2 FYNNEI. The CDR3 nucleotides read TGTGCCAGCAGCGGACTATCGGGAGTTGGAGAGACCCAGTACTCC. Amino acid sequence: CASSGLSGVGETQYS.

This clonotype was picked up many times. The V call is TRBV5-1, the J call TRBJ2-4; D call uncertain. The V and J ends lost 2 bases and 0 bases respectively, with 9 bases between them. The CDR3 covers 15 residues. In germline, CDR1 is SGHRS, CDR2 YFSETQ. DNA of the CDR3: TGCGCCAGCAGCTTAACAGATCTAGCCAAAAACATTCAGTACTTC. Encoded protein: CASSLTDLAKNIQYF.

This clonotype was found many times. V and J are TRBV5-6 and TRBJ1-1, with D perhaps matching TRBD1 (5 bases). V was trimmed by 0 bases and J by 3 bases, leaving 12 bases between them. This CDR3 comprises 15 residues. CDR1 and CDR2 (germline): SGHDT, YYEEEE. CDR3 region: CASSLGGFTYTEAFF. The CDR3 DNA sequence: TGTGCCAGCAGCTTGGGGGGGTTTACTTACACTGAAGCTTTCTTT. Looking up the rest from reference TRBV5-6 and TRBJ1-1 gives the full variable domain: DAGVTQSPTHLIKTRGQQVTLRCSPKSGHDTVSWYQQALGQGPQFIFQYYEEEERQRGNFPDRFSGHQFPNYSSELNVNALLLGDSALYLCASSLGGFTYTEAFFGQGTRLTVV.

As concerns this clonotype: The junction differs from germline at one of its ends, possibly a read error. The chain recombines TRBV5-6 with TRBJ2-1; TRBD2 might be the D (6 bases). The CDR3 totals 19 residues. The germline CDR1 and CDR2 sequences are SGHDT and YYEEEE. CDR3 loop: CARSLGVYSAGSSYNEQFF. The CDR3 nucleotides are TGTGCCAGGAGCTTGGGGGTGTATTCGGCGGGAAGCTCCTACAATGAGCAGTTCTTC.

This clonotype has a handful of counts. J is TRBJ2-7 and V is TRBV5-6; possibly TRBD1 or TRBD2 for D (5 bases each). Germline CDR1 is SGHDT and CDR2 is YYEEEE. The CDR3 has 13 residues. Trimming took off 0 bases at V and 7 bases at J, with 11 bases between the two ends. CDR3 in amino acids: CASSLVTGHEQYF. The CDR3 nucleotides are TGTGCCAGCAGCTTGGTAACGGGGCATGAGCAGTACTTC.